These 16 T cell receptor beta chains were all obtained from the same sample, sequenced in a study of CD8+ T cells in alopecia areata. Extracted from the samples, RNA was reverse transcribed into cDNA to serve as the sequencing template. The method was immunoSEQ multiplex PCR; TCRdb's version includes in-frame clones alone and lacks a portion of them. This sample has under 350,000 clones, with 58% found just once. Treatment given: oral pan-JAK inhibitor, 5-10 mg twice daily. The source material was CD4+ T cells sorted from blood, sampled at week 24, from a patient treated with tofacitinib. Receptors originate from a human donor with alopecia areata.

This chain links TRBV5-1 with TRBJ2-6; no clear D. V lost 0 bases and J lost 1, with 8 bases in between. CDR3 size: 16 residues. Per germline, CDR1 SGHRS and CDR2 YFSETQ. CDR3 residues: CASSLEPSSGANVLTF. In nucleotides, the CDR3 is TGCGCCAGCAGCTTGGAGCCTTCTTCTGGGGCCAACGTCCTGACTTTC.

This chain joins TRBV5-1 and TRBJ2-5, with TRBD1 as a possible D gene (6 bases). The V gene's germline CDR1 is SGHRS and CDR2 YFSETQ. The CDR3 has 14 residues. The V end lost 5 bases, the J end lost 2 bases, and 13 bases lay between the germline ends. CDR3 in amino acids: CASRERTDQETQYF. As DNA, the CDR3 is TGCGCCAGCAGGGAGAGGACAGATCAAGAGACCCAGTACTTC.

This sequence joins TRBV10-3 and TRBJ2-7; 7 bases map to TRBD1. Unmatched junction bases numbered 5, after V lost 10 bases and J lost 2 bases. The CDR3 consists of 12 residues. Germline V CDR1 and CDR2: ENHRY, SYGVKD. CDR3 sequence reads: CATRDSTYEQYF. The CDR3 nucleotides are TGTGCCACCCGGGACAGCACCTACGAGCAGTACTTC.

V is TRBV7-9 and J is TRBJ1-2; no clear D gene. Germline V lookup: CDR1 SEHNR, CDR2 FQNEAQ (reference sequence). Trimming took off 5 bases at V and 4 bases at J, with 20 bases between the two ends. CDR3 length: 16 residues. The CDR3 reads CASSASGPILSYGYTF. The CDR3, as DNA: TGTGCCAGCAGCGCGTCCGGACCAATTCTCTCCTATGGCTACACCTTC.

The V and J genes are TRBV11-2 and TRBJ2-5; 9 bases fit TRBD2. V lost 4 bases and J lost 3; bases outside the gene matches: 3. From germline, CDR1 is SGHAT and CDR2 FQNNGV. The CDR3 covers 14 residues. CDR3 sequence reads: CASSYSGGEETQYF. The CDR3 coding sequence is TGTGCCAGCAGCTATAGCGGGGGAGAAGAGACCCAGTACTTC.

The V call is TRBV29-1, the J call TRBJ2-7, with D possibly being TRBD1 or TRBD2 (6 bases each). The CDR3 sequence is 12 residues long. Per germline, CDR1 SQVTM and CDR2 ANQGSEA. V shed 5 bases and J shed 2 bases, with 10 bases lying between them. CDR3 in DNA: TGCAGCGTTAGGAGGGGGGCCTACGAGCAGTACTTC. Protein product: CSVRRGAYEQYF.

The gene calls are TRBV30 and TRBJ2-3; TRBD2 is a possible D gene (5 bases). The CDR3 is 16 amino acids. The ends were cut back, 4 bases at V and 4 bases at J, with 21 bases in the middle. The germline V gene encodes CDR1 GTSNPN and CDR2 SVGIG (reference sequence). CDR3 in amino acids: CAWKPGASMRADTQYF. The CDR3 DNA sequence: TGTGCCTGGAAACCCGGCGCTAGCATGAGAGCAGATACGCAGTATTTT.

V and J are TRBV2 and TRBJ1-3, with D maybe TRBD1 (5 bases). V shed 4 bases and J shed 9 bases, with 13 bases lying between them. The germline gives CDR1 SNHLY, CDR2 FYNNEI. The CDR3 loop spans 13 amino acids. The CDR3 DNA reads as TGTGCCAGCAGTGCGACCGCAGGGAGCACCATATATTTT. Protein sequence: CASSATAGSTIYF.

The CDR3 sequence is CASSLALGGHPSYGYTF. As DNA, the CDR3 is TGCGCCAGCAGCTTAGCACTCGGGGGACATCCTTCTTATGGCTACACCTTC. The rearrangement links TRBV5-1 to TRBJ1-2, with a tentative D call TRBD1 (6 bases). The germline gives CDR1 SGHRS, CDR2 YFSETQ. V dropped 2 bases and J dropped 5 bases, with 22 bases sitting between them. CDR3 length: 17 amino acids. Based on the CDR3 plus reference TRBV5-1 and TRBJ1-2, the full variable domain is KAGVTQTPRYLIKTRGQQVTLSCSPISGHRSVSWYQQTPGQGLQFLFEYFSETQRNKGNFPGRFSGRQFSNSRSEMNVSTLELGDSALYLCASSLALGGHPSYGYTFGSGTRLTVV.

The genes are TRBV29-1 and TRBJ2-1; the D call may be TRBD1 or TRBD2 (6 bases each). Germline V gene data show CDR1 as SQVTM and CDR2 as ANQGSEA. V lost 5 bases and J lost 5, with 13 bases in between. The CDR3 covers 13 residues. The CDR3 region is CSVRRGTDNEQFF. Written as DNA, the CDR3 is TGCAGCGTTAGGAGGGGGACTGACAATGAGCAGTTCTTC.

This chain uses TRBV11-2 with TRBJ2-1, with 7 bases that match TRBD1. V lost 5 bases and J lost 0; bases outside the gene matches: 4. The CDR3 is made up of 15 amino acids. Per the germline V gene, CDR1 is SGHAT and CDR2 is FQNNGV. The CDR3 nucleotides are TGTGCCAGCAGCCCTCGGGACAGCTCCTACAATGAGCAGTTCTTC. Translated: CASSPRDSSYNEQFF.

The rearrangement uses TRBV5-1 and TRBJ1-2; no clear D. Trimming removed 2 bases at V and 8 bases at J, with 10 bases between. Germline V gives CDR1 SGHRS, CDR2 YFSETQ. This CDR3 has 12 residues. For the CDR3, the DNA is TGCGCCAGCAGCTTAGACTCCTTGGGCTACACCTTC. Protein sequence: CASSLDSLGYTF.

The chain couples TRBV23-1 to TRBJ2-7, with 9 bases matching TRBD2. TRBV23-1 counts as an open reading frame of uncertain function. V shed 3 bases, J shed 2 bases, and the junction held 20 bases outside the gene matches. The CDR3 spans 20 residues. The CDR3 loop is CASSHFLGLAKILQTYEQYF. DNA of the CDR3: TGCGCCAGCAGTCACTTCCTCGGACTAGCGAAGATTCTTCAAACCTACGAGCAGTACTTC.

This clone appeared a few times. V usage is TRBV5-4 and J usage is TRBJ1-6; 7 bases are shared with TRBD1. The germline gives CDR1 SGHNT, CDR2 YYREEE (reference sequence). The CDR3 totals 16 residues. The V segment lost 0 bases and the J segment 14 bases; nucleotides outside the gene matches: 14. The CDR3 DNA reads as TGTGCCAGCAGCTTGGGCGGTAGGGGGCCTCGTTCGGCCCTCCACTTT. Translated, it gives CASSLGGRGPRSALHF.

This chain uses TRBV7-8 with TRBJ2-4; TRBD1 aligns across 8 bases. Germline lookup yields CDR1 SGHVS and CDR2 FQNEAQ. J lost 5 bases, V lost 0 bases, and 6 bases had no gene match. This CDR3 is 16 amino acids long. DNA of the CDR3: TGTGCCAGCAGCTTAGCCTACAGGGGGTTTCAAAACATTCAGTACTTC. This codes for CASSLAYRGFQNIQYF.

This clone was seen once. CDR3 in DNA: TGTGCCAGCAGTTTATTCCAGCGGGGGCCCAGCACAGATACGCAGTATTTT. It translates to CASSLFQRGPSTDTQYF. The chain has TRBV27 and TRBJ2-3, with 8 bases lining up with TRBD2. Germline loops: CDR1 MNHEY, CDR2 SMNVEV (reference sequence). After removal of 1 base from V and 0 bases from J, the junction contained 6 bases not matched to a gene. The CDR3 is made up of 17 amino acids.